The text below deals with one TCR beta chain. Its antigen is unidentified. A junction end diverges from the germline sequence, so it may reflect a read error. Approximately 9 milliliters of peripheral blood were drawn from each donor into EDTA-treated tubes. With a J-beta primer mix and a sample-barcoded 5' primer, a second PCR ran roughly 6 to 12 cycles. Each cDNA molecule was tagged by a template-switch adaptor that had 12 random nucleotides. Each CDR3 protein is one row after TCRdb ran MiXCR on the 5' RACE reads. The table has about 780,000 distinct CDR3 sequences, 62% seen once. The sample originates from a study of blood T cells in healthy people across ages. Per the germline V gene, CDR1 is MGHDK and CDR2 is SYGVNS. This CDR3 comprises 16 residues. Study conclusions and caveats: Total diversity from one million sequenced T cells was likely underestimated. Donor CMV status was unknown, possibly confounding expanded clonotype changes.

The TCR was taken from a man younger than 45 in good health. Sequencing used blood. V is TRBV25-1 and J is TRBJ2-6, with D maybe TRBD1 (5 bases). The CDR3 loop is CASSNPVISGANVPTF. The CDR3 DNA reads TGTGCCAGCAGTAACCCCGTCATCTCTGGGGCCAACGTCCCGACTTTC.